The T cell receptor (beta chain) described here comes from a study of preoperative IRX-2 immunotherapy in early breast cancer. Treatment denoted: preoperative locoregional IRX-2 cytokine immunotherapy. Trimming removed 6 bases from V and 4 bases from J, with 10 bases in between. This CDR3 spans 13 amino acids. Measured with immunoSEQ multiplex PCR; TCRdb has only the in-frame clones, and not every one. The sample consists of approximately 31,000 clones, over 85% of them appearing once. The sequence derives from a human donor with breast cancer. The material sequenced was tumor tissue, taken after IRX-2 immunotherapy. The chain joins TRBV7-1 to TRBJ1-5, with D unclear. TRBV7-1 is flagged as an ORF with uncertain function. CDR3 residues: CASSPGRNQPQHF. Written as DNA, the CDR3 is TGTGCCAGCAGTCCCGGTCGGAATCAGCCCCAGCATTTT.